Below, 30 T cell receptor beta chains from the same sample are listed, as sequenced in a study of T cells expressing NK-cell markers. Reanalyzing the 5' RACE reads, TCRdb keeps one entry per CDR3 protein, without DNA. The specimen's table records over 250,000 distinct CDR3 sequences. The specimen sequenced was blood T cells: a sorted CD56 or NKG2C T cell subset, CD4+ or CD8+ T cells, or bulk PBMC T cells (not recorded which). The receptor set was obtained from a woman aged 18-69 years in good health.

The V and J genes are TRBV7-3 and TRBJ2-1. The CDR3 consists of 15 residues. Germline V gene lookup returns CDR1 SGHTA and CDR2 FQGTGA. CDR3: CASSGDRSSYNEQFF.

The rearrangement uses TRBV7-3 and TRBJ2-2; TCRdb gives TRBD1 as the D gene, but with no DNA this cannot be confirmed. Per germline, CDR1 SGHTA and CDR2 FQGTGA. This CDR3 contains 13 residues. The CDR3 protein is CASSSLGAGELFF.

V is TRBV28 and J is TRBJ2-7; TCRdb gives TRBD1 as the D gene, but with no DNA this cannot be confirmed. The CDR3 contains 11 residues. The germline V gene encodes CDR1 MDHEN and CDR2 SYDVKM. This CDR3 reads CASALGYEQYF.

The rearrangement uses TRBV5-1 and TRBJ1-1. Germline V gene lookup returns CDR1 SGHRS and CDR2 YFSETQ. The CDR3 is 14 residues long. The CDR3 protein is CASSLDRENTEAFF.

This chain connects TRBV29-1 to TRBJ2-1; the TRBD1 assignment by TCRdb is unverifiable without DNA. The germline V gene has CDR1 SQVTM and CDR2 ANQGSEA. This CDR3 is 13 amino acids long. CDR3 in amino acids: CSVERDSYNEQFF.

The V and J genes are TRBV20-1 and TRBJ2-3; the D gene TCRdb calls, TRBD1, cannot be checked with no DNA. The CDR3 runs 15 residues. Germline-derived CDR1 and CDR2 are DFQATT and SNEGSKA (reference sequence). The CDR3 spells CSARDREKSTDTQYF.

CDR3 sequence reads: CASSSYRELFF. The rearrangement joins TRBV7-9 to TRBJ2-2. The CDR3 spans 11 residues. Germline assignment: CDR1 SEHNR and CDR2 FQNEAQ (reference sequence).

The chain recombines TRBV12-3 or TRBV12-4 with TRBJ2-1; as DNA is missing, the TRBD2 call by TCRdb cannot be tested. The CDR3 spans 15 residues. CDR3 region: CASSLSAGSIDEQFF.

V gene TRBV20-1 combines with J gene TRBJ2-1; TCRdb picks TRBD2, but there is no DNA to check that call. Germline assignment: CDR1 DFQATT and CDR2 SNEGSKA (reference sequence). The CDR3 consists of 15 residues. This CDR3 reads CSARGGQRAYNEQFF.

The gene calls are TRBV20-1 and TRBJ2-1; lacking DNA, the TRBD2 call made by TCRdb goes unchecked. CDR1 is DFQATT, CDR2 SNEGSKA, per germline (reference sequence). The CDR3 is made up of 15 amino acids. The CDR3 spells CSASGLAGGYNEQFF.

This chain connects TRBV29-1 to TRBJ2-1; TCRdb's D call, TRBD1, is unchecked because there is no DNA. This CDR3 is built from 12 residues. Germline V gene lookup returns CDR1 SQVTM and CDR2 ANQGSEA. CDR3 loop: CSADRGTNEQFF.

The chain has TRBV11-2 and TRBJ2-1. Germline CDR1 and CDR2: SGHAT and FQNNGV. This CDR3 is built from 13 residues. The CDR3 protein is CASSFRIYNEQFF.

The chain employs TRBV29-1 and TRBJ2-1; checking the TCRdb D call of TRBD1 is not possible without DNA. The germline V gene has CDR1 SQVTM and CDR2 ANQGSEA. The CDR3 extends over 12 amino acids. The CDR3: CSVGRGANEQFF.

V gene TRBV28 combines with J gene TRBJ2-4; the D gene TCRdb calls, TRBD1, cannot be checked with no DNA. This CDR3 contains 16 residues. Germline lookup yields CDR1 MDHEN and CDR2 SYDVKM. CDR3 loop: CASSFNRLSRPNIQYF.

This chain links TRBV25-1 with TRBJ2-7. CDR1 MGHDK and CDR2 SYGVNS come from the germline V gene. The CDR3 has 14 residues. CDR3 region: CASSESGRGYEQYF.

Here the CDR3 reads CATSGSSSGGDYNEQFF. The chain has TRBV24-1 and TRBJ2-1; the TRBD2 assignment by TCRdb is unverifiable without DNA. This CDR3 comprises 17 residues. Germline CDR1 reads KGHDR; CDR2 reads SFDVKD.

The chain joins TRBV20-1 to TRBJ2-1; the TCRdb D gene call, TRBD1, has no DNA to confirm it. The CDR3 is made up of 15 amino acids. Germline assignment: CDR1 DFQATT and CDR2 SNEGSKA (reference sequence). The CDR3 protein is CSARDSGGRGDEQFF.

The chain joins TRBV28 to TRBJ2-6; TCRdb calls TRBD2, which cannot be checked without DNA. The CDR3 runs to 15 residues. CDR1 is MDHEN, CDR2 SYDVKM, per germline. The CDR3 protein is CASTEGGTGANVLTF.

The rearrangement joins TRBV4-2 to TRBJ1-5. Germline V lookup: CDR1 LGHNA, CDR2 YNFKEQ. CDR3 length: 16 amino acids. The CDR3 reads CASSQGSGADNQPQHF.

V is TRBV5-6 and J is TRBJ1-2. This CDR3 region has 14 residues. Looked up from germline, CDR1 is SGHDT and CDR2 is YYEEEE. The CDR3 spells CASSLKTAPYGYTF.

The gene calls are TRBV18 and TRBJ2-1. Germline V gives CDR1 KGHSH, CDR2 LQKENI. This CDR3 comprises 13 residues. The CDR3 reads CASSPWLYNEQFF. The entire variable domain, with the rest obtained from reference TRBV18 and TRBJ2-1, is as follows: NAGVMQNPRHLVRRRGQEARLRCSPMKGHSHVYWYRQLPEEGLKFMVYLQKENIIDESGMPKERFSAEFPKEGPSILRIQQVVRGDSAAYFCASSPWLYNEQFFGPGTRLTVL.

The V call is TRBV18, the J call TRBJ1-1. Germline V gene sequence: CDR1 KGHSH, CDR2 LQKENI. This CDR3 has 14 residues. The CDR3 loop reads CASSLAETGTEAFF.

The V call is TRBV4-3, the J call TRBJ2-1; no DNA is available, so the TRBD1 call from TCRdb remains unchecked. This CDR3 contains 16 residues. Germline V CDR1 and CDR2: LGHNA, YSLEER. The CDR3 sequence: CASSGGDGRASNEQFF.

The chain has TRBV5-1 and TRBJ2-3. CDR3 length equals 15 residues. From germline, CDR1 is SGHRS and CDR2 YFSETQ. The CDR3 reads CASSLVAVSTDTQYF.

V usage is TRBV20-1 and J usage is TRBJ2-3; TCRdb's D call of TRBD2 is untestable without DNA. Germline V gene data show CDR1 as DFQATT and CDR2 as SNEGSKA (reference sequence). The CDR3 sequence is 15 residues long. CDR3 region: CSAGGGLKITDTQYF.

The J gene is TRBJ1-1, the V gene TRBV30. The germline CDR1 and CDR2 sequences are GTSNPN and SVGIG (reference sequence). CDR3 length: 12 residues. The CDR3 sequence is CAWSATSTEAFF.

V usage is TRBV6-1 and J usage is TRBJ2-5; the D call of TRBD1 rests on TCRdb alone, since no DNA is present to check it. The length of the CDR3 is 15 residues. The germline CDR1 and CDR2 sequences are MNHNS and SASEGT. CDR3 protein: CASTIYRDRQETQYF.

V is TRBV28 and J is TRBJ2-3; with no DNA, the TCRdb D assignment of TRBD1 cannot be verified. The CDR3 runs to 14 residues. Germline V CDR1 and CDR2: MDHEN, SYDVKM. CDR3 protein: CASSGTHSTDTQYF. Complete variable domain (other parts from reference TRBV28 and TRBJ2-3): DVKVTQSSRYLVKRTGEKVFLECVQDMDHENMFWYRQDPGLGLRLIYFSYDVKMKEKGDIPEGYSVSREKKERFSLILESASTNQTSMYLCASSGTHSTDTQYFGPGTRLTVL.

The chain couples TRBV3-1 to TRBJ1-4; the D gene TCRdb calls, TRBD1, cannot be checked with no DNA. The CDR3 is 13 amino acids. Germline CDR1 reads LGHDT; CDR2 reads YNNKEL (reference sequence). The CDR3 here is CAAGPGGSEKLFF.

CDR3 loop: CASSVENRGTEAFF. The chain uses TRBV28 and TRBJ1-1; TCRdb names TRBD1, which stays unverified in the absence of DNA. CDR1 is MDHEN and CDR2 is SYDVKM in the germline V gene. The CDR3 runs to 14 residues.